The subject of this entry is one T cell receptor beta chain. Its antigen remains unidentified. Time point noted: pre-treatment baseline. Prior systemic cancer therapy, immunosuppressant use and other active malignancies excluded patients. The data belong to a study of blood T cell dynamics during melanoma immunotherapy. Study-wide points: Disease-control patients' PBMC repertoires became either more clonal or more diverse at W3.

CDR3 length equals 12 residues. Germline loops: CDR1 LNHDA, CDR2 SQIVND (reference sequence). The V gene lost 7 bases and the J gene lost 3 bases, with 10 bases spanning the gap. Some clones are missing from TCRdb's copy, which holds only in-frame ones; the method was immunoSEQ multiplex PCR. Altogether just over 7,000 clones are present, roughly 84% being singletons, with the ten largest covering over 15%. The sample here was blood, taken from a patient treated with checkpoint blockade. The V call is TRBV19, the J call TRBJ2-7; D gene ambiguous. The sequence derives from a human donor with melanoma. CDR3 sequence reads: CASNMRYYEQYF. The DNA of the CDR3 is TGTGCCAGTAATATGCGTTACTACGAGCAGTACTTC.